One and the same sample provided the 30 T cell receptor beta chains below, sequenced in a study of PD-1 blockade in classical Hodgkin lymphoma. Here immunoSEQ multiplex PCR was the method, and the copy in TCRdb shows in-frame clones only, minus some. The sample shows roughly 51,000 clones, around four fifths of them seen only once. Time point noted: cycle 4 day 1 (C4D1), after more than five weeks of nivolumab. Every patient relapsed after autologous stem cell transplantation, and brentuximab vedotin exposure varied. The input for sequencing was peripheral blood mononuclear cells (PBMCs), taken before the fourth cycle of nivolumab. Source of these receptors: a human donor with classical Hodgkin lymphoma.

The chain links TRBV9 to TRBJ1-1; D is perhaps TRBD1 (6 bases). The CDR3 is made up of 13 amino acids. Germline V gene sequence: CDR1 SGDLS, CDR2 YYNGEE. With 0 bases removed from V and 10 bases from J, the gap between germline ends came to 13 bases. The chain's CDR3 is CASSVGAGTLAFF. DNA for the CDR3: TGTGCCAGCAGCGTAGGTGCCGGGACACTAGCTTTCTTT.

The CDR3 sequence is CASSAGTGSQDTQYF. The CDR3, as DNA: TGTGCCAGCAGCGCCGGGACAGGTTCCCAAGATACGCAGTATTTT. The chain combines TRBV2 with TRBJ2-3, with 8 bases matching TRBD1. CDR1 and CDR2 (germline): SNHLY, FYNNEI. The CDR3 is 15 residues long. V was clipped by 6 bases and J by 5 bases; unmatched bases: 10.

V and J are TRBV7-8 and TRBJ2-5; D ambiguous. The CDR3 extends over 16 amino acids. Germline V gene sequence: CDR1 SGHVS, CDR2 FQNEAQ. V was clipped by 4 bases and J by 1 base, with 16 bases between them. DNA for the CDR3: TGTGCCAGCAGCTCCGCCCGGTGGCAGGCCCAAGAGACCCAGTACTTC. As protein: CASSSARWQAQETQYF.

A single count supports this clone. The chain couples TRBV25-1 to TRBJ1-3; D is unclear. The CDR3 is 14 amino acids. Germline V gene data show CDR1 as MGHDK and CDR2 as SYGVNS. V lost 3 bases and J lost 2, with 8 bases in between. CDR3 bases: TGTGCCAGCAGTGACGGCACAGCTGGAAACACCATATATTTT. Translation: CASSDGTAGNTIYF.

The count of this clone is one. The chain links TRBV13 to TRBJ2-7; no clear D gene. V gave up 2 bases and J gave up 0 bases, with 14 bases separating them. This CDR3 has 16 residues. Germline V gives CDR1 PRHDT, CDR2 FYEKMQ (reference sequence). In DNA, the CDR3 is TGTGCCAGCAGCTTAATGTCAGCTGCCAGCTCCTACGAGCAGTACTTC. This codes for CASSLMSAASSYEQYF.

V usage is TRBV28 and J usage is TRBJ1-4; 9 bases match TRBD1. CDR3 length: 16 amino acids. After removal of 5 bases from V and 8 bases from J, the junction contained 12 bases not matched to a gene. Per germline, CDR1 MDHEN and CDR2 SYDVKM. CDR3 in DNA: TGTGCCAGCAGTCCACCAGGACAGGGGCTGTGGGAAAAACTGTTTTTT. It is translated as CASSPPGQGLWEKLFF.

The chain has TRBV18 and TRBJ2-1, with no clear D. The length of the CDR3 is 12 residues. Germline CDR1 reads KGHSH; CDR2 reads LQKENI. With 4 bases removed from V and 9 bases from J, the gap between germline ends came to 10 bases. The CDR3 is CASSLGRSEQFF. In DNA form, the CDR3 reads TGTGCCAGCTCACTTGGGCGGAGTGAGCAGTTCTTC.

This chain uses TRBV5-4 with TRBJ2-1; 13 positions match TRBD2. The junction had 2 bases not matched to a gene; V was cut back by 5 bases and J by 3 bases. The CDR3 has 15 amino acids. Per the germline V gene, CDR1 is SGHNT and CDR2 is YYREEE (reference sequence). CDR3 DNA sequence: TGTGCCAGCAGAGGGACTAGCGGGAACTACAATGAGCAGTTCTTC. Residues: CASRGTSGNYNEQFF.

This chain links TRBV7-1 with TRBJ2-7; D gene uncertain. TRBV7-1 is given ORF status, its function remaining uncertain. V lost 5 bases and J lost 7, with 9 bases in between. The CDR3 is 11 residues long. The CDR3 region has the DNA TGTGCCAGCAGCCTCAGTTCTGAGCAGTACTTC. Its translation is CASSLSSEQYF.

The chain carries TRBV29-1 and TRBJ2-5, with 7 bases matching TRBD2. The CDR3 is 12 residues long. V lost 1 base to trimming and J lost 5 bases; unmatched junction nucleotides: 1. The germline V gene has CDR1 SQVTM and CDR2 ANQGSEA. The CDR3 nucleotides read TGCAGCGTTGAAGGGGGGGGTGAGACCCAGTACTTC. Encoded protein: CSVEGGGETQYF.

V gene TRBV11-2 combines with J gene TRBJ2-1; 10 bases match TRBD2. J lost 7 bases, V lost 6 bases, and 9 bases had no gene match. There are 15 residues in the CDR3. Per germline, CDR1 SGHAT and CDR2 FQNNGV. The CDR3 spells CASSSAGGPINEQFF. CDR3 DNA: TGTGCCAGCAGTTCAGCGGGAGGGCCCATTAATGAGCAGTTCTTC.

The chain recombines TRBV19 with TRBJ2-1; 8 nucleotides match TRBD2. Germline loops: CDR1 LNHDA, CDR2 SQIVND (reference sequence). This CDR3 region has 14 residues. With 5 bases clipped from V and 7 bases from J, the junction kept 7 bases outside the gene matches. CDR3 sequence: CASSLAGGRNEQFF. CDR3 nucleotides: TGTGCCAGTAGTTTGGCGGGAGGACGAAATGAGCAGTTCTTC.

The chain is built from TRBV6-5 and TRBJ2-7, with TRBD2 matching over 7 bases. In germline, CDR1 is MNHEY, CDR2 SVGAGI. V lost 2 bases, J lost 6 bases, and 10 bases stayed unmatched. This CDR3 has 15 residues. CDR3 in DNA: TGTGCCAGCAGTTACGCGGCGGGAGAATCCCTCGAGCAGTACTTC. Translation: CASSYAAGESLEQYF.

The chain couples TRBV27 to TRBJ2-6; no firm D call. The CDR3 is made up of 15 amino acids. V shed 6 bases and J shed 2 bases, with 11 bases lying between them. Germline-derived CDR1 and CDR2 are MNHEY and SMNVEV (reference sequence). The CDR3 region is CASSLGLPGANVLTF. As DNA, the CDR3 is TGTGCCAGCAGCTTAGGGCTCCCTGGGGCCAACGTCCTGACTTTC. Drawing the rest from reference TRBV27 and TRBJ2-6, the complete variable domain is EAQVTQNPRYLITVTGKKLTVTCSQNMNHEYMSWYRQDPGLGLRQIYYSMNVEVTDKGDVPEGYKVSRKEKRNFPLILESPSPNQTSLYFCASSLGLPGANVLTFGAGSRLTVL.

This chain uses TRBV19 with TRBJ2-7; 7 bases agree with TRBD2. J gave up 6 bases and V 8 bases, and 10 bases lay outside the gene matches. This CDR3 is 13 amino acids long. Germline V gives CDR1 LNHDA, CDR2 SQIVND (reference sequence). In DNA, the CDR3 is TGTGCCAGTGGTCGCGGGAGTTTGCGCGAGCAGTACTTC. Its protein is CASGRGSLREQYF.

The gene calls are TRBV5-1 and TRBJ2-2; D possibly corresponds to TRBD1 (5 bases). V was pared by 0 bases and J by 3 bases, with 9 bases between. Germline values: CDR1 SGHRS, CDR2 YFSETQ. The CDR3 has 15 amino acids. CDR3 protein: CASSLGQTYTGELFF. In DNA form, the CDR3 reads TGCGCCAGCAGCTTGGGACAGACGTACACCGGGGAGCTGTTTTTT.

This chain connects TRBV21-1 to TRBJ2-7; the table's D call, TRBD2, was not checked against the DNA. TRBV21-1 is given as a pseudogene. The CDR3 sequence is 22 residues long. The CDR3 is CASSKVDYKVLGASGGGYEQYF. In nucleotides, the CDR3 is TGTGCCAGCAGCAAAGTAGACTACAAGGTTCTCGGGGCTAGCGGAGGGGGATACGAGCAGTACTTC.

The CDR3 DNA reads as TGTGCCAGCAGCTTGGGGACTAATGAAAAACTGTTTTTT. It specifies CASSLGTNEKLFF. V and J are TRBV5-4 and TRBJ1-4; D not certain. This CDR3 region has 13 residues. Trimming removed 0 bases from V and 2 bases from J, with 2 bases in between. The germline CDR1 and CDR2 sequences are SGHNT and YYREEE (reference sequence).

V is TRBV6-5 and J is TRBJ1-3, with D hard to call. V was trimmed by 5 bases and J by 1 base, leaving 12 bases between them. This CDR3 comprises 15 residues. Looked up from germline, CDR1 is MNHEY and CDR2 is SVGAGI. CDR3 bases: TGTGCCAGCAGTCACCTCCCGGGATCTGGAAACACCATATATTTT. It yields the protein CASSHLPGSGNTIYF.

This clone counts as medium-sized. This chain links TRBV28 with TRBJ2-6; 13 bases align to TRBD2. Germline V gives CDR1 MDHEN, CDR2 SYDVKM. The CDR3 has 20 amino acids. J was trimmed by 0 bases and V by 1 base; bases with no gene match: 6. CDR3 sequence: CASSLSFWTSGGSGANVLTF. In DNA, the CDR3 is TGTGCCAGCAGTTTATCTTTTTGGACTAGCGGGGGCTCTGGGGCCAACGTCCTGACTTTC.

This clone has a single count. CDR3 sequence (DNA): TGCGCCAGCAGCTTGGGGCCCCGGGACAGGTCCTACGAGCAGTACTTC. Translation gives CASSLGPRDRSYEQYF. This sequence joins TRBV5-1 and TRBJ2-7; 8 bases are a match to TRBD1. CDR3 size: 16 residues. Germline CDR1 and CDR2: SGHRS and YFSETQ. The ends lost 0 bases at V and 1 base at J; junction bases unmatched: 6.

The V gene is TRBV19, the J gene TRBJ2-4; TRBD1 matches at 9 bases. V dropped 4 bases and J dropped 0; count of bases not matched to a gene: 7. The germline CDR1 and CDR2 sequences are LNHDA and SQIVND (reference sequence). CDR3 length: 17 amino acids. Here the CDR3 DNA reads TGTGCCAGTAGTAAGGACAGGGGCACCTTAGCCAAAAACATTCAGTACTTC. It encodes CASSKDRGTLAKNIQYF.

The sample holds one count of this clone. The chain links TRBV7-9 to TRBJ1-2, with D possibly TRBD1 on 5 matching bases. CDR1 is SEHNR, CDR2 FQNEAQ, per germline (reference sequence). Deletions cut 5 bases from V and 8 bases from J, with 15 bases between. The CDR3 runs to 13 residues. In DNA, the CDR3 is TGTGCCAGCAGCCCCCGGGGCGGGGACGGCTACACCTTC. Translated: CASSPRGGDGYTF. The full variable domain, in which reference TRBV7-9 and TRBJ1-2 provide the parts outside the CDR3, is DTGVSQNPRHKITKRGQNVTFRCDPISEHNRLYWYRQTLGQGPEFLTYFQNEAQLEKSRLLSDRFSAERPKGSFSTLEIQRTEQGDSAMYLCASSPRGGDGYTFGSGTRLTVV.

V is TRBV5-1 and J is TRBJ2-1; 8 bases are shared with TRBD2. This CDR3 comprises 15 residues. Germline CDR1 SGHRS, CDR2 YFSETQ. V lost 4 bases to trimming and J lost 8 bases; unmatched junction nucleotides: 11. The CDR3 sequence: CASSIGLAGSDEQFF. The CDR3 DNA reads as TGCGCCAGCAGCATCGGACTAGCCGGCAGCGATGAGCAGTTCTTC.

This clone is a singleton in its sample. The V and J genes are TRBV7-9 and TRBJ2-1; TRBD2 aligns across 10 bases. Trimming took 0 bases from V and 5 from J; bases not matched to a gene: 7. The CDR3 is 17 residues long. Germline values: CDR1 SEHNR, CDR2 FQNEAQ (reference sequence). CDR3 sequence: CASSLARLGLADNEQFF. CDR3 sequence (DNA): TGTGCCAGCAGCTTAGCGCGGCTAGGACTAGCGGACAATGAGCAGTTCTTC.

The chain employs TRBV6-1 and TRBJ2-5; D is tentatively TRBD1 or TRBD2 (5 bases each). The CDR3 extends over 16 amino acids. Germline CDR1 is MNHNS and CDR2 is SASEGT. With 1 base removed from V and 2 bases from J, the gap between germline ends came to 14 bases. The CDR3 nucleotides are TGTGCCAGCAGTGAAGACTCCGGGACCCCTCAAGAGACCCAGTACTTC. This encodes CASSEDSGTPQETQYF.

V is TRBV19 and J is TRBJ2-1, with D perhaps TRBD2 (6 bases). CDR3 length: 15 amino acids. Germline CDR1 LNHDA, CDR2 SQIVND (reference sequence). The ends were cut back, 6 bases at V and 9 bases at J, with 21 bases in the middle. Here the CDR3 DNA reads TGTGCCAGTAGAGGAGTGTTGGGGGGTGGGAGTGAGCAGTTCTTC. Amino acid sequence: CASRGVLGGGSEQFF.

The chain combines TRBV6-5 with TRBJ1-1; TRBD1 might be the D (6 bases). CDR1 is MNHEY, CDR2 SVGAGI, per germline. CDR3 length: 14 amino acids. V was trimmed by 5 bases and J by 3 bases, leaving 13 bases between them. CDR3 region: CASSLQGGDTEAFF. The CDR3, as DNA: TGTGCCAGCAGTCTACAGGGTGGAGACACTGAAGCTTTCTTT.

The chain uses TRBV7-9 and TRBJ2-3, with a weak D call TRBD2 (6 bases). V was pared by 1 base and J by 4 bases, with 12 bases between. This CDR3 is 15 amino acids long. In germline, CDR1 is SEHNR, CDR2 FQNEAQ (reference sequence). The CDR3 spells CASSLGAGPPDTQYF. In nucleotides, the CDR3 is TGTGCCAGCAGCTTAGGGGCGGGACCTCCAGATACGCAGTATTTT. The variable domain in full, completed from reference TRBV7-9 and TRBJ2-3, reads DTGVSQNPRHKITKRGQNVTFRCDPISEHNRLYWYRQTLGQGPEFLTYFQNEAQLEKSRLLSDRFSAERPKGSFSTLEIQRTEQGDSAMYLCASSLGAGPPDTQYFGPGTRLTVL.

This sequence joins TRBV5-6 and TRBJ1-1; 10 positions match TRBD1. J gave up 10 bases and V 4 bases, and 10 bases lay outside the gene matches. CDR1 is SGHDT, CDR2 YYEEEE, per germline. CDR3 length: 14 amino acids. This chain's CDR3 is CASSLEGDRGRAFF. The CDR3 DNA is TGTGCCAGCAGCCTGGAGGGGGACAGGGGACGAGCTTTCTTT.